This T cell receptor (beta chain) was captured by sequencing in a study of T-cell memory formation after mild COVID-19. Broader study findings: Clones contracting day 15 to 85 were balanced CD4/CD8; later expanders leaned CD4+. The study found contracting CD4+ clones mainly in CM and EM and contracting CD8+ clones in EMRA.

Remarks on this clonotype: Its cognate antigen is unknown.

The V end was cut by 2 bases, the J end by 2 bases, with 13 bases between. The CDR3 consists of 15 residues. Using constant-segment primers, 5'RACE produced TCR alpha and TCR beta cDNA libraries carrying sample barcodes and UMIs. TCRdb re-derived calls from the 5' RACE reads in MiXCR, one entry per CDR3 protein. Of 150,000 to 200,000 distinct CDR3 sequences listed, roughly 15% are singletons. The genes are TRBV12-3 or TRBV12-4 and TRBJ2-7; the D gene is possibly TRBD1 (7 bases). The clonotype originates from an adult woman who had mild COVID-19 (a few samples of this study predate the infection). Cell type and time point are not known. The sample comprised PBMCs or a T cell subset sorted from them (not recorded which). The CDR3 sequence: CASSLRPGGTYEQYF. As DNA, the CDR3 is TGTGCCAGCAGTTTAAGGCCAGGGGGGACCTACGAGCAGTACTTC.